The 23 T cell receptor beta chains presented below share a single source sample, sequenced in a study of OX40 agonist ivuxolimab in advanced cancers. The repertoire was sequenced with immunoSEQ multiplex PCR; TCRdb's copy has only in-frame clones and lacks some. The profile shows some 90,000 clones, approximately 90% of them singletons. The specimen was CD4+ or CD8+ T cells sorted from blood, collected in a trial of the OX40 agonist ivuxolimab. The receptors were sampled from an adult with an advanced solid tumor such as melanoma, head and neck, liver or kidney cancer.

This clone was seen a single time. J is TRBJ2-7 and V is TRBV5-1; TRBD1 might be the D (5 bases). V lost 4 bases, J lost 3 bases, and 14 bases lay in between. Per the germline V gene, CDR1 is SGHRS and CDR2 is YFSETQ. The CDR3 length is 14 residues. The DNA for the CDR3 is TGCGCCAGCAGCGTGGACAAGATTAGCTACGAGCAGTACTTC. Its translation is CASSVDKISYEQYF. Drawing the rest from reference TRBV5-1 and TRBJ2-7, the complete variable domain is KAGVTQTPRYLIKTRGQQVTLSCSPISGHRSVSWYQQTPGQGLQFLFEYFSETQRNKGNFPGRFSGRQFSNSRSEMNVSTLELGDSALYLCASSVDKISYEQYFGPGTRLTVT.

The rearrangement links TRBV18 to TRBJ1-1, with 7 nucleotides matching TRBD1. This CDR3 region has 16 residues. CDR1 and CDR2 (germline): KGHSH, LQKENI. The junction had 12 bases not matched to a gene; V was cut back by 0 bases and J by 8 bases. CDR3 coding DNA: TGTGCCAGCTCACCACCGGTGAAGGGGGCCTCCCTCGAAGCTTTCTTT. Its translation is CASSPPVKGASLEAFF. Complete variable domain (other parts from reference TRBV18 and TRBJ1-1): NAGVMQNPRHLVRRRGQEARLRCSPMKGHSHVYWYRQLPEEGLKFMVYLQKENIIDESGMPKERFSAEFPKEGPSILRIQQVVRGDSAAYFCASSPPVKGASLEAFFGQGTRLTVV.

As concerns this clone: Other DNA sequences in this specimen translate into the identical CDR3. This chain connects TRBV18 to TRBJ1-1, with no clear D. The CDR3 contains 13 residues. With 3 bases removed from V and 0 bases from J, the gap between germline ends came to 5 bases. Germline V CDR1 and CDR2: KGHSH, LQKENI. CDR3 in DNA: TGTGCCAGCTCACCTTTAGTGAACACTGAAGCTTTCTTT. Encoded protein: CASSPLVNTEAFF.

The rearrangement uses TRBV19 and TRBJ1-4; 7 positions match TRBD1. This CDR3 contains 15 residues. J lost 4 bases, V lost 6 bases, and 8 bases had no gene match. From germline, CDR1 is LNHDA and CDR2 SQIVND (reference sequence). The CDR3 DNA follows: TGTGCCAGTAGAGCCGGGACAGTCAATAATGAAAAACTGTTTTTT. This translates into CASRAGTVNNEKLFF.

V and J are TRBV4-3 and TRBJ1-3; perhaps TRBD1 as D (5 bases). V shed 1 base and J shed 4 bases, with 14 bases lying between them. There are 16 residues in the CDR3. Germline loops: CDR1 LGHNA, CDR2 YSLEER. The CDR3 DNA reads as TGCGCCAGCAGCCAAGGGGCAGGGTTGGAAGGAAACACCATATATTTT. Amino acids: CASSQGAGLEGNTIYF.

The rearrangement links TRBV25-1 to TRBJ1-5; D not certain. The CDR3 spans 14 residues. V was cut by 3 bases and J by 7 bases, with 13 bases left in between. Germline CDR1 MGHDK, CDR2 SYGVNS. Written as DNA, the CDR3 is TGTGCCAGCAGTGAGACCGGGCGCGGGCAGCCCCAGCATTTT. It codes for CASSETGRGQPQHF.

This chain connects TRBV5-6 to TRBJ2-1; D call uncertain. Germline-derived CDR1 and CDR2 are SGHDT and YYEEEE. The CDR3 is 12 residues long. V was pared by 4 bases and J by 9 bases, with 11 bases between. The CDR3 DNA is TGTGCCAGCAGCGTCGGAGTGGGTGAGCAGTTCTTC. Its translation is CASSVGVGEQFF.

Concerning this clone: The same CDR3 can be traced to other DNA sequences in this sample. This chain uses TRBV7-2 with TRBJ2-2; 10 bases align to TRBD2. V was clipped by 2 bases and J by 0 bases; unmatched bases: 0. Germline loops: CDR1 SGHTA, CDR2 FQGNSA. This CDR3 has 16 residues. The CDR3 nucleotides are TGTGCCAGCAGCTTAAGCGGGAGGGCGAACACCGGGGAGCTGTTTTTT. It encodes CASSLSGRANTGELFF.

The chain has TRBV6-5 and TRBJ2-7; D is undetermined. The CDR3 sequence is 13 residues long. V was cut by 7 bases and J by 2 bases, with 12 bases left in between. Germline loops: CDR1 MNHEY, CDR2 SVGAGI. CDR3 amino acids: CASTSDTTYEQYF. CDR3 sequence (DNA): TGTGCCAGCACCTCCGACACAACCTACGAGCAGTACTTC.

This chain joins TRBV2 and TRBJ2-7; 15 bases match TRBD2. The CDR3 has 14 residues. Germline lookup yields CDR1 SNHLY and CDR2 FYNNEI. V was clipped by 7 bases and J by 7 bases; unmatched bases: 5. For the CDR3, the DNA is TGTGCCAGCAAGGCAGGACTAGCGGGAGGGGAGCAGTACTTC. It yields the protein CASKAGLAGGEQYF.

This clone was seen just once. V gene TRBV4-1 combines with J gene TRBJ2-7; 8 bases are shared with TRBD1. This CDR3 region has 16 residues. Per germline, CDR1 MGHRA and CDR2 YSYEKL. Unmatched junction bases numbered 10, after V lost 4 bases and J lost 2 bases. The CDR3 sequence is CASSRGNQGAAYEQYF. Here the CDR3 DNA reads TGCGCCAGCAGCCGAGGAAACCAGGGGGCCGCCTACGAGCAGTACTTC.

The chain recombines TRBV18 with TRBJ1-1; D is unresolved. The CDR3 is 13 residues long. Between the trimmed V and J ends, which lost 6 bases and 6 bases, there was a span of 14 bases. The germline V gene encodes CDR1 KGHSH and CDR2 LQKENI. The CDR3 region has the DNA TGTGCCAGCTCCCGGGATTCCAGGTCTGAAGCTTTCTTT. Translating it yields CASSRDSRSEAFF.

The DNA of the CDR3 is TGTGCCAGCAGCCCCGGACAGGGCTCCCCAGGTGGGGAGACCCAGTACTTC. Protein: CASSPGQGSPGGETQYF. The rearrangement uses TRBV7-9 and TRBJ2-5; TRBD1 aligns across 8 bases. The J segment lost 5 bases and the V segment lost 5 bases, leaving 16 bases of the junction unmatched. There are 17 residues in the CDR3. Germline assignment: CDR1 SEHNR and CDR2 FQNEAQ (reference sequence).

This clone showed up just once. The chain is built from TRBV2 and TRBJ2-7; D remains unclear. Trimming took off 5 bases at V and 5 bases at J, with 16 bases between the two ends. Germline CDR1 reads SNHLY; CDR2 reads FYNNEI. CDR3 length: 14 residues. The CDR3 loop reads CASSSGPYGHEQYF. The CDR3 nucleotides read TGTGCCAGCAGTTCCGGGCCTTATGGCCACGAGCAGTACTTC. The full variable domain, completed using reference TRBV2 and TRBJ2-7, is EPEVTQTPSHQVTQMGQEVILRCVPISNHLYFYWYRQILGQKVEFLVSFYNNEISEKSEIFDDQFSVERPDGSNFTLKIRSTKLEDSAMYFCASSSGPYGHEQYFGPGTRLTVT.

The chain carries TRBV6-1 and TRBJ2-7; TRBD1 matches 10 bases. The junction had 8 bases not matched to a gene; V was cut back by 6 bases and J by 3 bases. The CDR3 spans 15 residues. Germline assignment: CDR1 MNHNS and CDR2 SASEGT. CDR3 protein: CASRRGTGADYEQYF. The DNA of the CDR3 is TGTGCCAGCAGGAGAGGGACAGGGGCGGACTACGAGCAGTACTTC.

The chain carries TRBV5-5 and TRBJ1-3; D might be TRBD1 (5 bases). V was trimmed by 4 bases and J by 0 bases, leaving 8 bases between them. The CDR3 is made up of 14 amino acids. Germline CDR1 and CDR2: SGHKS and YYEKEE (reference sequence). CDR3 residues: CASSLDSSGNTIYF. The DNA for the CDR3 is TGTGCCAGCAGCCTTGACAGCTCTGGAAACACCATATATTTT.

This chain connects TRBV7-9 to TRBJ1-1; possible D gene TRBD1, 5 bases. The CDR3 has 13 residues. V lost 5 bases and J 1 base, leaving 8 bases between the germline ends. CDR1 SEHNR and CDR2 FQNEAQ come from the germline V gene (reference sequence). The CDR3 nucleotides are TGTGCCAGCAGCCCGACAGCGAACACTGAAGCTTTCTTT. This encodes CASSPTANTEAFF. The variable domain in full, with the rest retrieved from reference TRBV7-9 and TRBJ1-1, is DTGVSQNPRHKITKRGQNVTFRCDPISEHNRLYWYRQTLGQGPEFLTYFQNEAQLEKSRLLSDRFSAERPKGSFSTLEIQRTEQGDSAMYLCASSPTANTEAFFGQGTRLTVV.

V usage is TRBV19 and J usage is TRBJ2-5; the match to TRBD2 covers 10 bases. After removal of 5 bases from V and 5 bases from J, the junction contained 8 bases not matched to a gene. This CDR3 region has 15 residues. Germline V gives CDR1 LNHDA, CDR2 SQIVND (reference sequence). The chain's CDR3 is CASSGAGGPSETQYF. CDR3 bases: TGTGCCAGTAGTGGAGCGGGAGGGCCCTCCGAGACCCAGTACTTC.

The genes are TRBV6-1 and TRBJ1-1, with 7 bases that match TRBD1. CDR1 is MNHNS and CDR2 is SASEGT in the germline V gene. The CDR3 has 14 residues. Trimming took 1 base from V and 7 from J; bases not matched to a gene: 6. This chain's CDR3 is CASSEDRGWGEAFF. As DNA, the CDR3 is TGTGCCAGCAGTGAAGACAGGGGTTGGGGTGAAGCTTTCTTT.

The chain recombines TRBV2 with TRBJ1-5; D not resolved. The germline gives CDR1 SNHLY, CDR2 FYNNEI. The ends were cut back, 5 bases at V and 2 bases at J, with 16 bases in the middle. The CDR3 has 16 amino acids. Here the CDR3 reads CASSLTSSGGNQPQHF. In nucleotides, the CDR3 is TGTGCCAGCAGTTTGACATCCTCTGGCGGCAATCAGCCCCAGCATTTT.

This chain connects TRBV19 to TRBJ1-4; 7 nucleotides line up with TRBD1. Germline V gene sequence: CDR1 LNHDA, CDR2 SQIVND (reference sequence). This CDR3 has 16 residues. Trimming cost V 5 bases and J 0 bases; bases outside gene matches: 6. The CDR3 protein is CASSPQGTTTNEKLFF. Written as DNA, the CDR3 is TGTGCCAGTAGTCCACAGGGGACTACAACTAATGAAAAACTGTTTTTT.

The V and J genes are TRBV15 and TRBJ2-1, with D possibly being TRBD2 (5 bases). Trimming stripped 3 bases from V and 1 base from J, with 13 bases between. The germline V gene encodes CDR1 LNHNV and CDR2 YYDKDF (reference sequence). The CDR3 length is 16 residues. CDR3 DNA: TGTGCCACCAGCAGGCTCACTAGATCGTCCTACAATGAGCAGTTCTTC. Translating it yields CATSRLTRSSYNEQFF.

CDR3 bases: TGTGCCAGCAGCCAAGATGGGTTCTCCTACAATGAGCAGTTCTTC. This sequence encodes CASSQDGFSYNEQFF. The chain carries TRBV14 and TRBJ2-1; no clear D gene. Trimming left V 0 bases short and J 0 bases short, with 6 bases between. Germline V gene sequence: CDR1 SGHDN, CDR2 FVKESK. This CDR3 comprises 15 residues. Variable domain in full (rest from reference TRBV14 and TRBJ2-1): EAGVTQFPSHSVIEKGQTVTLRCDPISGHDNLYWYRRVMGKEIKFLLHFVKESKQDESGMPNNRFLAERTGGTYSTLKVQPAELEDSGVYFCASSQDGFSYNEQFFGPGTRLTVL.